This T cell receptor beta chain was sequenced in a study of T-cell reconstitution after alpha-beta-depleted transplantation in children. The CDR3 length is 15 residues. Germline V lookup: CDR1 SGHTA, CDR2 FQGNSA. Between the trimmed V and J ends, which lost 2 bases and 5 bases, there was a span of 12 bases. In this sample, this clonotype turned up a few times. The library targeted TCRbeta and was prepared with unique molecular identifiers. TCRdb called the PCR reads again in MiXCR, with one record for every CDR3 protein. The repertoire includes 300,000 to 400,000 distinct CDR3 sequences, about 16% of them detected once, and about 41% sits in the top ten.

The sequence was collected from a male patient under 10 years old who had a stem cell transplant for acute lymphoblastic leukemia, so the T cells may come from the graft donor. The sequencing here drew on PBMCs, mostly from graft donor cells, taken 360 days after TCRalphabeta/CD19-depleted stem cell transplant. The chain carries TRBV7-2 and TRBJ2-2, with D perhaps given as TRBD1 or TRBD2 (5 bases each). The CDR3: CASSLRPGRTGELFF. The CDR3 nucleotides are TGTGCCAGCAGCTTACGTCCAGGGAGAACCGGGGAGCTGTTTTTT.